Below are 14 T cell receptor beta chains sequenced from a single sample in a study of blood T cell repertoires in COVID-19. Only in-frame clones appear in the TCRdb table, and some are missing; sequencing was by immunoSEQ multiplex PCR. The table records about 83,000 clones, roughly 83% of them present only once. The specimen was peripheral blood. The receptors shown here come from a man in his forties or fifties with active COVID-19.

The V and J genes are TRBV28 and TRBJ2-3, with 14 bases identical to TRBD2. J gave up 11 bases and V 4 bases, and 5 bases lay outside the gene matches. Germline values: CDR1 MDHEN, CDR2 SYDVKM. The CDR3 has 14 residues. CDR3 in amino acids: CASSSGTSGSLQYF. Here the CDR3 DNA reads TGTGCCAGCAGTTCCGGGACTAGCGGGAGCTTGCAGTATTTT.

Concerning this clone itself: At one of its ends the junction is not consistent with the germline gene, which may arise from a read error. The chain has TRBV7-2 and TRBJ2-5, with 8 bases matching TRBD2. Germline V lookup: CDR1 SGHTA, CDR2 FQGNSA. This CDR3 is built from 16 residues. The CDR3 is CASSFMSGGREEIQYF. CDR3 coding DNA: TGTGCCAGCAGCTTCATGAGCGGGGGCCGGGAAGAGATCCAGTACTTC.

The chain has TRBV4-1 and TRBJ2-3, with D possibly matching TRBD1 (6 bases). Trimming left V 4 bases short and J 3 bases short, with 14 bases between. This CDR3 region has 15 residues. Germline assignment: CDR1 MGHRA and CDR2 YSYEKL. The CDR3 region is CASSPPGHLTDTQYF. The CDR3 bases are TGCGCCAGCAGCCCGCCGGGACATCTAACAGATACGCAGTATTTT.

The J gene is TRBJ1-4, the V gene TRBV5-1, with D possibly TRBD1 on 5 matching bases. The V and J ends lost 0 bases and 8 bases respectively, with 17 bases between them. CDR1 and CDR2 (germline): SGHRS, YFSETQ. There are 16 residues in the CDR3. CDR3 sequence: CASSLGDSSRVEKLFF. The CDR3 DNA sequence: TGCGCCAGCAGCTTGGGGGACTCCTCAAGAGTCGAAAAACTGTTTTTT.

The chain has TRBV28 and TRBJ2-7; 11 bases are shared with TRBD1. This CDR3 comprises 15 residues. The J segment lost 4 bases and the V segment lost 6 bases, leaving 8 bases of the junction unmatched. In germline, CDR1 is MDHEN, CDR2 SYDVKM. The CDR3 loop is CASRSGTGGLYEQYF. The CDR3 DNA follows: TGTGCCAGCAGGAGTGGGACAGGGGGATTGTACGAGCAGTACTTC.

This clone was counted once. This rearrangement joins TRBV7-2 to TRBJ1-2, with D perhaps matching TRBD1 (5 bases). The CDR3 spans 13 residues. V was cut by 1 base and J by 7 bases, with 10 bases left in between. Germline assignment: CDR1 SGHTA and CDR2 FQGNSA. The CDR3: CASSLVSGVGYTF. As DNA, the CDR3 is TGTGCCAGCAGCTTAGTTTCGGGGGTTGGCTACACCTTC.

J is TRBJ1-1 and V is TRBV24-1; perhaps TRBD1 as D (6 bases). V lost 5 bases, J lost 4 bases, and 19 bases lay in between. Germline CDR1 KGHDR, CDR2 SFDVKD. This CDR3 region has 16 residues. CDR3 in amino acids: CATSGGGGAGGTEAFF. CDR3 sequence (DNA): TGTGCCACCAGTGGCGGGGGGGGCGCCGGGGGCACTGAAGCTTTCTTT.

In this sample, this clone turned up once. The chain has TRBV28 and TRBJ2-3, with D possibly matching TRBD1 (6 bases). With 1 base removed from V and 4 bases from J, the gap between germline ends came to 15 bases. The CDR3 is 16 amino acids. Germline CDR1 reads MDHEN; CDR2 reads SYDVKM. CDR3 region: CASSLFTGMGADTQYF. The CDR3 DNA follows: TGTGCCAGCAGTTTATTCACAGGGATGGGCGCAGATACGCAGTATTTT. The whole variable domain, filled in from reference TRBV28 and TRBJ2-3, reads DVKVTQSSRYLVKRTGEKVFLECVQDMDHENMFWYRQDPGLGLRLIYFSYDVKMKEKGDIPEGYSVSREKKERFSLILESASTNQTSMYLCASSLFTGMGADTQYFGPGTRLTVL.

This chain links TRBV7-9 with TRBJ1-1, with TRBD1 identical over 11 bases. The CDR3 runs to 15 residues. CDR1 and CDR2 from the germline V gene are SEHNR and FQNEAQ (reference sequence). The J segment lost 5 bases and the V segment lost 8 bases, leaving 10 bases of the junction unmatched. In nucleotides, the CDR3 is TGTGCCAGCCTGAGGACAGGGGGCGCGGGGACTGAAGCTTTCTTT. Translating it yields CASLRTGGAGTEAFF.

The chain joins TRBV9 to TRBJ2-1; TRBD2 matches 12 bases. The CDR3 runs 17 residues. Germline V lookup: CDR1 SGDLS, CDR2 YYNGEE. V was clipped by 4 bases and J by 9 bases; unmatched bases: 14. CDR3 in amino acids: CASSPSQRLAGEGEQFF. CDR3 bases: TGTGCCAGCAGCCCCTCCCAGAGACTAGCGGGAGAGGGTGAGCAGTTCTTC.

The chain recombines TRBV24-1 with TRBJ2-3; 14 bases fit TRBD2. The germline CDR1 and CDR2 sequences are KGHDR and SFDVKD. This CDR3 contains 13 residues. V dropped 10 bases and J dropped 9; count of bases not matched to a gene: 5. The CDR3 is CATGLAGVGTQYF. The CDR3 coding sequence is TGTGCCACGGGACTAGCGGGGGTCGGGACGCAGTATTTT.

This chain links TRBV19 with TRBJ2-7; 7 positions agree with TRBD2. The V gene's germline CDR1 is LNHDA and CDR2 SQIVND (reference sequence). The junction had 17 bases not matched to a gene; V was cut back by 9 bases and J by 0 bases. The CDR3 sequence is 17 residues long. The CDR3 loop is CASSQVPRGDSSYEQYF. The CDR3 coding sequence is TGTGCCAGCAGTCAAGTCCCACGGGGGGATAGCTCCTACGAGCAGTACTTC.

This chain joins TRBV5-5 and TRBJ2-3, with a possible D match to TRBD2 (6 bases). The germline gives CDR1 SGHKS, CDR2 YYEKEE (reference sequence). Trimming shortened V by 5 bases and J by 4 bases, and 23 bases separated the two germline ends. The CDR3 has 17 residues. Here the CDR3 DNA reads TGTGCCAGCAGTTTTTCACCCGGGACTCGGGCGGCAGATACGCAGTATTTT. Encoded protein: CASSFSPGTRAADTQYF.

The rearrangement joins TRBV24-1 to TRBJ2-2; a weak D match, TRBD1 (5 bases). The V gene lost 3 bases and the J gene lost 1 base, with 11 bases spanning the gap. Germline V gene lookup returns CDR1 KGHDR and CDR2 SFDVKD. The CDR3 covers 16 residues. The CDR3 sequence: CATSDPRTLNTGELFF. The CDR3 nucleotides are TGTGCCACCAGTGATCCCCGGACACTGAACACCGGGGAGCTGTTTTTT.